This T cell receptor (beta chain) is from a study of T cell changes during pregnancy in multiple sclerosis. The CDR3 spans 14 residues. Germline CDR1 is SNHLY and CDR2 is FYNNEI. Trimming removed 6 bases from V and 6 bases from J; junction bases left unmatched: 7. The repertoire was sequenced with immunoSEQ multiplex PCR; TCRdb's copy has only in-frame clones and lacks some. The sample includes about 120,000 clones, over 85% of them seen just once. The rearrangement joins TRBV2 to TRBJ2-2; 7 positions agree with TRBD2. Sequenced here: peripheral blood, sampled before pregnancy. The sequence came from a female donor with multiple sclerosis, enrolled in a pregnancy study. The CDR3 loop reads CASRGLVGSGELFF. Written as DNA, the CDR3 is TGTGCCAGCAGAGGACTAGTTGGTTCCGGGGAGCTGTTTTTT.